This T cell receptor beta chain was found in a study of T cell repertoires in cytomegalovirus infection. At the level of the study: Both a matching HLA type and CMV infection were indicated by public TCR beta signatures.

TCRdb re-called the reads through MiXCR, storing one row per CDR3 protein. The sample records roughly 500,000 distinct CDR3 sequences, 15% to 20% being singletons. Comment on this clonotype: The antigen remains undetermined.

Study-wide results and caveats: Ex vivo, HLA-C-restricted CMV-specific TCR beta clonotypes prevailed over the rest of the response.

From germline, CDR1 is DFQATT and CDR2 SNEGSKA (reference sequence). The CDR3 extends over 16 amino acids. Trimming stripped 7 bases from V and 0 bases from J, with 19 bases between. The chain links TRBV20-1 to TRBJ2-4; D might be TRBD2 (5 bases). Material for sequencing was CD8+ T cells from PBMCs. The source of this sequence is a human donor in good health (CMV status not recorded). Some clones in this sample may be carry-over from other donors' samples. In nucleotides, the CDR3 is TGCAGTGTCGGGGTCGGGTTAGTGCGAGCCAAAAACATTCAGTACTTC. Encoded protein: CSVGVGLVRAKNIQYF.